The 23 T cell receptor beta chains given below trace back to one sample, sequenced in a study of PD-L1 blockade in urothelial cancer. TCRdb's table, derived via immunoSEQ multiplex PCR, lists solely in-frame clones and lacks some. The profile covers about 110,000 clones, with about 85% appearing a single time and about 2.4% taken by the ten largest. The source was PBMCs, collected around atezolizumab (anti-PD-L1) treatment. The receptor set was obtained from a man aged 50 to 60 with urothelial cancer.

V and J are TRBV28 and TRBJ2-1; 12 bases map to TRBD1. The CDR3 consists of 17 residues. The ends lost 5 bases at V and 7 bases at J; junction bases unmatched: 12. Germline values: CDR1 MDHEN, CDR2 SYDVKM. The CDR3 sequence is CASSPLEGTGGRNEQFF. The CDR3 region has the DNA TGTGCCAGCAGTCCCCTGGAAGGGACAGGGGGCCGGAATGAGCAGTTCTTC.

J is TRBJ1-1 and V is TRBV5-6; possibly TRBD1 for D (6 bases). Trimming pared 5 bases from V and 1 base from J, leaving 18 bases between. The CDR3 runs to 16 residues. CDR1 and CDR2 from the germline V gene are SGHDT and YYEEEE. As DNA, the CDR3 is TGTGCCAGCAGGATGGGGCGGGGGGCTAGGAACACTGAAGCTTTCTTT. Encoded protein: CASRMGRGARNTEAFF.

This clone showed up just a few times. The chain employs TRBV9 and TRBJ1-2; TRBD1 matches at 7 bases. This CDR3 region has 14 residues. V lost 5 bases, J lost 0 bases, and 4 bases stayed unmatched. Germline V gene lookup returns CDR1 SGDLS and CDR2 YYNGEE. The CDR3 DNA sequence: TGTGCCAGCAGTAGACAGGGCACTAACTATGGCTACACCTTC. Translating gives CASSRQGTNYGYTF. Combining the CDR3 with reference TRBV9 and TRBJ1-2 gives the whole variable domain DSGVTQTPKHLITATGQRVTLRCSPRSGDLSVYWYQQSLDQGLQFLIQYYNGEERAKGNILERFSAQQFPDLHSELNLSSLELGDSALYFCASSRQGTNYGYTFGSGTRLTVV.

The rearrangement uses TRBV11-3 and TRBJ2-7; D perhaps matches TRBD1 (6 bases). Looked up from germline, CDR1 is SGHNT and CDR2 is YENEEA. V lost 4 bases and J lost 6, with 13 bases in between. The CDR3 runs to 13 residues. CDR3 bases: TGTGCCAGCAGCTCCCGCCTAGGGGGCGAGCAGTACTTC. It codes for CASSSRLGGEQYF.

The chain has TRBV28 and TRBJ2-2; 9 bases map to TRBD1. This CDR3 spans 15 amino acids. The junction had 5 bases not matched to a gene; V was cut back by 5 bases and J by 4 bases. From germline, CDR1 is MDHEN and CDR2 SYDVKM. The CDR3, as DNA: TGTGCCAGCAGTACCATGACAGGGGGCACCGGGGAGCTGTTTTTT. This encodes CASSTMTGGTGELFF.

The chain links TRBV11-2 to TRBJ2-3, with no clear D. The CDR3 spans 13 residues. In germline, CDR1 is SGHAT, CDR2 FQNNGV. Trimming cost V 4 bases and J 2 bases, with 7 bases left between them. CDR3 region: CASSSPPTDTQYF. CDR3 DNA: TGTGCCAGCAGCTCTCCTCCCACAGATACGCAGTATTTT.

The rearrangement links TRBV29-1 to TRBJ2-7; 7 positions match TRBD1. V was pared by 7 bases and J by 2 bases, with 8 bases of the junction left unmatched. The CDR3 extends over 13 amino acids. The germline gives CDR1 SQVTM, CDR2 ANQGSEA. The CDR3 reads CSAETGSTYEQYF. CDR3 in DNA: TGCAGCGCCGAGACAGGGTCCACCTACGAGCAGTACTTC.

This rearrangement joins TRBV5-4 to TRBJ2-5; a weak D match, TRBD1 (5 bases). The CDR3 is 14 amino acids. Germline CDR1 is SGHNT and CDR2 is YYREEE (reference sequence). The ends were cut back, 0 bases at V and 0 bases at J, with 6 bases in the middle. DNA for the CDR3: TGTGCCAGCAGCTTGGACAGGTACCAAGAGACCCAGTACTTC. The encoded protein is CASSLDRYQETQYF.

The chain employs TRBV10-3 and TRBJ1-1; the D is unclear. Germline assignment: CDR1 ENHRY and CDR2 SYGVKD. The CDR3 extends over 14 amino acids. Trimming shortened V by 0 bases and J by 0 bases, and 5 bases separated the two germline ends. In nucleotides, the CDR3 is TGTGCCATCAGTGAGTCTGTAGTGAACACTGAAGCTTTCTTT. Encoded protein: CAISESVVNTEAFF.

Written as DNA, the CDR3 is TGTGCCAGCAGCGCGCCGGGACAGGGGGCGGGTGAGCAGTACTTC. Protein: CASSAPGQGAGEQYF. J is TRBJ2-7 and V is TRBV7-6; 12 bases map to TRBD1. After removal of 5 bases from V and 7 bases from J, the junction contained 9 bases not matched to a gene. Germline CDR1 reads SGHVS; CDR2 reads FNYEAQ. The CDR3 is 15 residues long.

J is TRBJ1-2 and V is TRBV9; D unresolved. CDR3 size: 12 residues. Germline V gene data show CDR1 as SGDLS and CDR2 as YYNGEE. V was cut by 4 bases and J by 8 bases, with 12 bases left in between. The CDR3 sequence: CASSRNEGGYTF. CDR3 nucleotide sequence: TGTGCCAGCAGCCGAAATGAGGGAGGCTACACCTTC.

The chain recombines TRBV19 with TRBJ1-6; D is possibly TRBD1 (6 bases). The CDR3 covers 15 residues. Trimming took off 7 bases at V and 13 bases at J, with 23 bases between the two ends. CDR1 and CDR2 from the germline V gene are LNHDA and SQIVND (reference sequence). The CDR3 region has the DNA TGTGCCAGTACTGATACAGGGTCTGGTTCAAGGCCCCTCCACTTT. The encoded protein is CASTDTGSGSRPLHF.

The chain combines TRBV5-4 with TRBJ2-7; D is possibly TRBD2 (5 bases). This CDR3 comprises 16 residues. V lost 2 bases and J lost 2, with 17 bases in between. Germline CDR1 is SGHNT and CDR2 is YYREEE (reference sequence). In DNA form, the CDR3 reads TGTGCCAGCAGCTTATACGGAGGAGGACCAACCTACGAGCAGTACTTC. This encodes CASSLYGGGPTYEQYF.

The V gene is TRBV10-3, the J gene TRBJ2-7; possibly TRBD2 for D (5 bases). CDR3 size: 16 residues. Germline loops: CDR1 ENHRY, CDR2 SYGVKD. V shed 2 bases and J shed 7 bases, with 21 bases lying between them. CDR3 DNA: TGTGCCATCAGTGAGCTGTCTTCCGGGATGGGCGGTGAGCAGTACTTC. It translates to CAISELSSGMGGEQYF.

This clone was detected only once. J is TRBJ2-7 and V is TRBV28; D possibly corresponds to TRBD1 (6 bases). The CDR3 totals 15 residues. Germline assignment: CDR1 MDHEN and CDR2 SYDVKM. Trimming stripped 4 bases from V and 3 bases from J, with 16 bases between. In DNA form, the CDR3 reads TGTGCCAGCAGTTCCGCTACAGGGCAAAGCTACGAGCAGTACTTC. This translates into CASSSATGQSYEQYF.

This chain uses TRBV19 with TRBJ1-1; weak D call: TRBD1 (6 bases). This CDR3 spans 16 amino acids. Trimming removed 9 bases from V and 4 bases from J, with 24 bases in between. Germline V gene sequence: CDR1 LNHDA, CDR2 SQIVND (reference sequence). The CDR3 DNA reads as TGTGCCAGCGGACCGACAGGAACTCTGGGGACCACTGAAGCTTTCTTT. Translating it yields CASGPTGTLGTTEAFF.

The chain carries TRBV10-3 and TRBJ1-1; TRBD1 might be the D (6 bases). Germline V gene lookup returns CDR1 ENHRY and CDR2 SYGVKD. V lost 7 bases to trimming and J lost 11 bases, with 17 bases between them. The length of the CDR3 is 12 residues. This CDR3 is CAITDRMGVAFF. The CDR3 coding sequence is TGTGCCATCACCGACAGGATGGGAGTCGCTTTCTTT.

This chain joins TRBV30 and TRBJ2-1; the D gene is possibly TRBD2 (5 bases). The CDR3 contains 14 residues. CDR1 and CDR2 (germline): GTSNPN, SVGIG (reference sequence). The V gene lost 1 base and the J gene lost 5 bases, with 12 bases spanning the gap. CDR3 amino acids: CAWSDLAADNEQFF. CDR3 nucleotide sequence: TGTGCCTGGAGTGACCTGGCAGCGGACAATGAGCAGTTCTTC. The variable domain in full, completed from reference TRBV30 and TRBJ2-1, reads SQTIHQWPATLVQPVGSPLSLECTVEGTSNPNLYWYRQAAGRGLQLLFYSVGIGQISSEVPQNLSASRPQDRQFILSSKKLLLSDSGFYLCAWSDLAADNEQFFGPGTRLTVL.

This chain joins TRBV9 and TRBJ2-1; TRBD2 matches at 9 bases. From germline, CDR1 is SGDLS and CDR2 YYNGEE. V gave up 4 bases and J gave up 5 bases; unmatched junction bases: 13. The CDR3 contains 17 residues. This chain's CDR3 is CASSPSLAGEGNNEQFF. CDR3 DNA sequence: TGTGCCAGCAGCCCCTCCTTAGCGGGAGAAGGGAACAATGAGCAGTTCTTC.

The chain is built from TRBV28 and TRBJ1-4; TRBD1 matches 7 bases. This CDR3 contains 13 residues. CDR1 and CDR2 from the germline V gene are MDHEN and SYDVKM. V dropped 1 base and J dropped 13; count of bases not matched to a gene: 6. The CDR3 DNA is TGTGCCAGCAGTTTATTCAGGGGGTCAGGACTGTTTTTT. This codes for CASSLFRGSGLFF.

The chain combines TRBV15 with TRBJ2-5, with 9 positions matching TRBD1. This CDR3 contains 13 residues. Unmatched junction bases numbered 7, after V lost 9 bases and J lost 5 bases. Germline CDR1 and CDR2: LNHNV and YYDKDF (reference sequence). CDR3 nucleotide sequence: TGTGCCACTGCCACAGGGGGCCGCGAGACCCAGTACTTC. This gives the protein CATATGGRETQYF.

V is TRBV2 and J is TRBJ1-4, with D hard to call. Germline V lookup: CDR1 SNHLY, CDR2 FYNNEI. The CDR3 totals 15 residues. Trimming stripped 6 bases from V and 2 bases from J, with 13 bases between. DNA for the CDR3: TGTGCCAGCAGGGAGCTACTCCAGACTAATGAAAAACTGTTTTTT. This sequence encodes CASRELLQTNEKLFF.

The V gene is TRBV28, the J gene TRBJ2-7, with a tentative D call TRBD1 (5 bases). Trimming cost V 6 bases and J 2 bases, with 17 bases left between them. The CDR3 sequence is 15 residues long. Germline V gene data show CDR1 as MDHEN and CDR2 as SYDVKM. CDR3 DNA sequence: TGTGCCAGCAGCCGTCGTTTGGGCAGGGCCTACGAGCAGTACTTC. It yields the protein CASSRRLGRAYEQYF.